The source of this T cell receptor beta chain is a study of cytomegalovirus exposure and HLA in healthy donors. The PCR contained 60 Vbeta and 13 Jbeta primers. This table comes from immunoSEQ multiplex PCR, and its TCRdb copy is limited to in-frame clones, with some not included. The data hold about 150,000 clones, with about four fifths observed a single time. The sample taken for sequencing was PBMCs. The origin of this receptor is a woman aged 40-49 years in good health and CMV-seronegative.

The CDR3 here is CASRAGTGTTYEQYF. DNA for the CDR3: TGTGCCAGCAGGGCCGGGACAGGGACTACCTACGAGCAGTACTTC. The chain links TRBV6-5 to TRBJ2-7; TRBD1 aligns across 9 bases. The V and J ends lost 6 bases and 2 bases, in that order; junction bases with no gene match: 8. Germline assignment: CDR1 MNHEY and CDR2 SVGAGI. The CDR3 extends over 15 amino acids.